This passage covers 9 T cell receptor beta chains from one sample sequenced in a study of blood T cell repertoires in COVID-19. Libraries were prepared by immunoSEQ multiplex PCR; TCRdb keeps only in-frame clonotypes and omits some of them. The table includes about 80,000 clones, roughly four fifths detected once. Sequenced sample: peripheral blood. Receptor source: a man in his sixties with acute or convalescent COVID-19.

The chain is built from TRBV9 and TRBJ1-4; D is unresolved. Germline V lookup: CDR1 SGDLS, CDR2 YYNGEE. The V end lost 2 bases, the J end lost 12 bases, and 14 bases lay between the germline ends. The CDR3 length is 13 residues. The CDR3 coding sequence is TGTGCCAGCAGCGTTCAGGCGGGAGGTGAACTGTTTTTT. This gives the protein CASSVQAGGELFF.

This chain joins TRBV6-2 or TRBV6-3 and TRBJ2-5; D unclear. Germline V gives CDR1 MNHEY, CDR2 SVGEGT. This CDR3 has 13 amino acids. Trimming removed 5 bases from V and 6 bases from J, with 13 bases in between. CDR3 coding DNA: TGTGCCAGCAGTCCCCGAGGCTGGCAGACCCAGTACTTC. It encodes CASSPRGWQTQYF.

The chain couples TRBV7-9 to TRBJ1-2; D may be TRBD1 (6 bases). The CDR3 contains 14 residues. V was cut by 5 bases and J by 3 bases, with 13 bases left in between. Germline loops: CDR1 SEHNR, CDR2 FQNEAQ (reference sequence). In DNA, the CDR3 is TGTGCCAGCAGCCCACAGGGAGGGGACTATGGCTACACCTTC. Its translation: CASSPQGGDYGYTF.

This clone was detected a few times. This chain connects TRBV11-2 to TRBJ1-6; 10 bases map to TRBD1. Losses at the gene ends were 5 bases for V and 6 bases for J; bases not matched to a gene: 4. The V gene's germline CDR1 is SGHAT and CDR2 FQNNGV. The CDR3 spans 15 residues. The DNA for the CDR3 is TGTGCCAGCAGCCCCCGGACAGGGGGTAATTCACCCCTCCACTTT. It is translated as CASSPRTGGNSPLHF.

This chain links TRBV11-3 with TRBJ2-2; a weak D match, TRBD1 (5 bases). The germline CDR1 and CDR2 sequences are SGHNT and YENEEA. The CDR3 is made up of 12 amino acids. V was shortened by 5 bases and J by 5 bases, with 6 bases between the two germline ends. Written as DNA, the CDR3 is TGTGCCAGCAGCCCAGGGACCGGGGAGCTGTTTTTT. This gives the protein CASSPGTGELFF.

The CDR3 DNA follows: TGTGCCAGCATCGTACAGGGGGTCAACACTGAAGCTTTCTTT. Translating it yields CASIVQGVNTEAFF. V usage is TRBV28 and J usage is TRBJ1-1, with 8 bases that match TRBD1. Germline V CDR1 and CDR2: MDHEN, SYDVKM. V lost 7 bases to trimming and J lost 2 bases; unmatched junction nucleotides: 6. This CDR3 is built from 14 residues.

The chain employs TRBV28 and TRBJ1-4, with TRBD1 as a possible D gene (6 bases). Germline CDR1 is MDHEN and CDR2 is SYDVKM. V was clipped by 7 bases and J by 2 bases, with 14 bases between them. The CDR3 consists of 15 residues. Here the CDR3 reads CASTTGGGTNEKLFF. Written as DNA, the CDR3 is TGTGCCAGCACCACGGGGGGGGGCACTAATGAAAAACTGTTTTTT. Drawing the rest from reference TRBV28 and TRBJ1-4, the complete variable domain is DVKVTQSSRYLVKRTGEKVFLECVQDMDHENMFWYRQDPGLGLRLIYFSYDVKMKEKGDIPEGYSVSREKKERFSLILESASTNQTSMYLCASTTGGGTNEKLFFGSGTQLSVL.

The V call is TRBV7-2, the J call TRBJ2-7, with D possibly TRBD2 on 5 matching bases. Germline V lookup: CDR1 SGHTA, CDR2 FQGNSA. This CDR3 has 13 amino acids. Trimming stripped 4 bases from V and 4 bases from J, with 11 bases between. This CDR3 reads CASSSSGPYEQYF. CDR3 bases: TGTGCCAGCAGCTCAAGCGGCCCGTACGAGCAGTACTTC.

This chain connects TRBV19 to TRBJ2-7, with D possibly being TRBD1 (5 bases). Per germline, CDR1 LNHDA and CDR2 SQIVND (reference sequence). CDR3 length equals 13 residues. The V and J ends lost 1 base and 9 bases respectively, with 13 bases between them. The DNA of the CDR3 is TGTGCCAGTAGTATAGGTGGCAGGGCGGTGCAGTACTTC. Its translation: CASSIGGRAVQYF.